This paragraph covers one T cell receptor beta chain sequence. The data stem from a study of blood T cell repertoires in COVID-19. Overall study: COVID-19 samples from acute and convalescent phases originated in the United States, Italy and Spain. Sample material is recorded as cDNA or gDNA derived from T cells, B-cell-depleted T cells, or PBMCs.

The CDR3 consists of 14 residues. Germline CDR1 is SGHNT and CDR2 is YYREEE (reference sequence). V was clipped by 2 bases and J by 0 bases, with 6 bases between them. In Seattle, patients joined the study during active infection and were tracked longitudinally. In the original analysis: Amplification of reference gene primers was used by the study to estimate nucleated cell counts. The method was immunoSEQ multiplex PCR; TCRdb's version includes in-frame clones alone and lacks a portion of them. V and J calls and clone size follow that table, whereas D and trimming were derived from the DNA. The table records some 360,000 clones, about 87% of them present only once.

J is TRBJ1-3 and V is TRBV5-4; D is undetermined. The source material was peripheral blood. The source of this sequence is an older woman with COVID-19, enrolled during active disease. CDR3: CASSFMASGNTIYF. CDR3 in DNA: TGTGCCAGCAGCTTCATGGCCTCTGGAAACACCATATATTTT.